A selection of T cell receptor beta chains follows, all from one sample in a study of shared clonotypes between healthy human individuals. Assay: immunoSEQ multiplex PCR; the TCRdb copy retains only in-frame clones and omits some. Here the sample spans nearly 500,000 clones, roughly four fifths being singletons. The source material was PBMCs. The receptors come from a woman in her forties in good health. Some clones in this sample may be carry-over from other donors' samples. Each CDR3 is given with its conserved first and last residue. Fields, in order: CDR3 DNA, CDR3 protein, clone size, J gene, V gene, D gene. The D gene is left open where the match is weak. Clone size is stated in some rows and not others, as once, few, many or a class when expanded.

DNA: TGCGCCAGCAGTGAGGACCAGAACTATAATGAAAAACTGTTTTTT
CDR3: CASSEDQNYNEKLFF
size: once
J: TRBJ1-4
V: TRBV10-2
D: .

DNA: TGTGCCAGCAGCGTCCAAGGAGGCAGATCCTCGAAAGGTGGAAACACCATATATTTT
CDR3: CASSVQGGRSSKGGNTIYF
size: few
J: TRBJ1-3
V: TRBV9
D: .

DNA: TGCACCGGCAGCCAAAAGCCCAAGGAAAGACAGGGGCGCGGACACCGGGGAGCTGTTTTT
CDR3: CTGSQKPKERQGRGHRGAVF
size: .
J: TRBJ2-2
V: TRBV1
D: .

DNA: TGTGCCTGGAGTCCGGACAGGGGAGGGAGGTCCAATCAGCCCCAGCATTTT
CDR3: CAWSPDRGGRSNQPQHF
size: .
J: TRBJ1-5
V: TRBV30
D: TRBD1

DNA: TGCGCCAGCAGCCAAGTACGTGTCCCTCGCACAGATACGCAGTATTTT
CDR3: CASSQVRVPRTDTQYF
size: .
J: TRBJ2-3
V: TRBV4-1
D: .

DNA: TGTGCCGACTGGGACAGGGGTTACAATCAGCCCCAGCATTTT
CDR3: CADWDRGYNQPQHF
size: .
J: TRBJ1-5
V: TRBV10-3
D: TRBD1

DNA: TGTGCCAGCAGTCGGACTAGCGAGGTTGGGACCCAGTACTTC
CDR3: CASSRTSEVGTQYF
size: .
J: TRBJ2-5
V: TRBV6-5
D: TRBD2

DNA: TGTGCCAGCAGCTTATTCCCAAACACTGAAGCTTTCTTT
CDR3: CASSLFPNTEAFF
size: .
J: TRBJ1-1
V: TRBV7-2
D: .

DNA: TGTGCCAGCTCACCGGGACTAGCGGGAGTGTCCAATGAGCAGTTCTTC
CDR3: CASSPGLAGVSNEQFF
size: .
J: TRBJ2-1
V: TRBV18
D: TRBD2

DNA: TGTGCCAGCAGGGGACAGGGAGGGTGGGGTGAGCAGTTCTTC
CDR3: CASRGQGGWGEQFF
size: .
J: TRBJ2-1
V: TRBV6-5
D: TRBD1

DNA: TGTGCCAGCAGTTTAGTACCAAGAGCGGGACAGTTCTTC
CDR3: CASSLVPRAGQFF
size: .
J: TRBJ2-1
V: TRBV27
D: TRBD2

DNA: TGTGCCAGCAGCACGACAGGGGCCGGAGATACGCAGTATTTT
CDR3: CASSTTGAGDTQYF
size: .
J: TRBJ2-3
V: TRBV7-9
D: TRBD1

DNA: TGTGCCAGCAGCCTCGAGAACACCGGGGAGCTGTTTTTT
CDR3: CASSLENTGELFF
size: .
J: TRBJ2-2
V: TRBV7-3
D: .

DNA: TGTGCCAGCAGCCCGGGACAGATTACTGAAGCTTTCTTT
CDR3: CASSPGQITEAFF
size: .
J: TRBJ1-1
V: TRBV7-3
D: TRBD1

DNA: TGTGCCAGCAGTGAAAGGGCAGAATCTTATGGCTACACCTTC
CDR3: CASSERAESYGYTF
size: .
J: TRBJ1-2
V: TRBV2
D: .

DNA: TGTGCCAGCAGACAGGGGGAAGGAGGAAACACCATATATTTT
CDR3: CASRQGEGGNTIYF
size: .
J: TRBJ1-3
V: TRBV2
D: TRBD1

DNA: TGCGCCAGCAGCTTTAGGGGGCGCAGGGATGAAAAACTGTTTTTT
CDR3: CASSFRGRRDEKLFF
size: few
J: TRBJ1-4
V: TRBV5-1
D: TRBD1

DNA: TGTGCCAGCAGTGACTCCGGACTAGCGGGAGGGCATACCGGGGAGCTGTTTTTT
CDR3: CASSDSGLAGGHTGELFF
size: .
J: TRBJ2-2
V: TRBV6-4
D: TRBD2

DNA: TGTGCCAGCAGCGCGGGAGACAGCTACGAAAAACTGTTTTTT
CDR3: CASSAGDSYEKLFF
size: .
J: TRBJ1-4
V: TRBV28
D: .

DNA: TGTGCCACCAGCAGGGACAGGGGGATCAATGAGCAGTTCTTC
CDR3: CATSRDRGINEQFF
size: .
J: TRBJ2-1
V: TRBV15
D: TRBD1

DNA: TGTGCCAGCAGCCGACCCTGGACTAGCTCCTACAATGAGCAGTTCTTC
CDR3: CASSRPWTSSYNEQFF
size: .
J: TRBJ2-1
V: TRBV27
D: TRBD2

DNA: TGTGCCAGCTCACCACCGTACGGCTCCTACGAGCAGTACTTC
CDR3: CASSPPYGSYEQYF
size: .
J: TRBJ2-7
V: TRBV18
D: .

DNA: TGTGCCAGCAGCGCTACAGGATTTAGCAATCAGCCCCAGCATTTT
CDR3: CASSATGFSNQPQHF
size: .
J: TRBJ1-5
V: TRBV6-1
D: .

DNA: TGTGCCAGCAGCCAAGATCCACAGGAACCTAACTATGGCTACACCTTC
CDR3: CASSQDPQEPNYGYTF
size: .
J: TRBJ1-2
V: TRBV4-2
D: .

DNA: TGTGCCAGCAGTCGACTAGCGGGAGTGACGTTCTTC
CDR3: CASSRLAGVTFF
size: few
J: TRBJ2-1
V: TRBV27
D: TRBD2

DNA: TGTGCCAGCAGCCCGGTCGGTAGCGGGGACAGCTCCTACGAGCAGTACTTC
CDR3: CASSPVGSGDSSYEQYF
size: .
J: TRBJ2-7
V: TRBV21-1
D: .